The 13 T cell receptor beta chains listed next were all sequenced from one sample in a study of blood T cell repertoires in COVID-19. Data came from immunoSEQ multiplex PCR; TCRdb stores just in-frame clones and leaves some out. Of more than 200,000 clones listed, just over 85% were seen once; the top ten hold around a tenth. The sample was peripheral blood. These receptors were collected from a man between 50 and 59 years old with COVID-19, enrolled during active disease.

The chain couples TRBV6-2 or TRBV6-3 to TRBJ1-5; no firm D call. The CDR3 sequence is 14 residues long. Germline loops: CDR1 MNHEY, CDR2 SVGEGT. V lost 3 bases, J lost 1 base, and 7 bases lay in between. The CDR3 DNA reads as TGTGCCAGCAGTTATCCTTTCAGCAATCAGCCCCAGCATTTT. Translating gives CASSYPFSNQPQHF.

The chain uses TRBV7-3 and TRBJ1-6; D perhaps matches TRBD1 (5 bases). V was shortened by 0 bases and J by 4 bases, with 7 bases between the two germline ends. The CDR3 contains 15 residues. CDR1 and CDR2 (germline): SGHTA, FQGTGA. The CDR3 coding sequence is TGTGCCAGCAGCTTAACCGGGGGGTATAATTCACCCCTCCACTTT. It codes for CASSLTGGYNSPLHF.

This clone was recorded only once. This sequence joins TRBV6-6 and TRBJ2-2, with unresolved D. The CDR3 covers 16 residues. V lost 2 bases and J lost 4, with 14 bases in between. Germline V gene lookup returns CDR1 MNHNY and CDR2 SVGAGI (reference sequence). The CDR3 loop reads CASSYTASLGTGELFF. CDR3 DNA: TGTGCCAGCAGTTACACAGCCTCACTCGGCACCGGGGAGCTGTTTTTT.

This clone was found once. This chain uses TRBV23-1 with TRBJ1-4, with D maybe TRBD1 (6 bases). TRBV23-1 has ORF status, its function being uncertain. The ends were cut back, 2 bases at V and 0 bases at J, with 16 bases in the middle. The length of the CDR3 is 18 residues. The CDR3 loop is CASSQVRDNSPTNEKLFF. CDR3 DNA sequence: TGCGCCAGCAGTCAAGTGAGGGACAACTCACCAACTAATGAAAAACTGTTTTTT.

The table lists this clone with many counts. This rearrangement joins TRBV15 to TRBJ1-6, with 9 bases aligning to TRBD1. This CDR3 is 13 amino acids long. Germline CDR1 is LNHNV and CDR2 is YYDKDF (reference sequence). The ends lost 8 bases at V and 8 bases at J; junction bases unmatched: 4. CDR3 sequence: CATATGGYSPLHF. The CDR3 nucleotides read TGTGCCACCGCTACAGGGGGCTATTCACCCCTCCACTTT.

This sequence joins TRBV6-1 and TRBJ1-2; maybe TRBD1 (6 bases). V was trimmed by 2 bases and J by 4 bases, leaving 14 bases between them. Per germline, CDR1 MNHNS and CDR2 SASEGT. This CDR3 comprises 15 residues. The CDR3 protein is CASSESGGDSYGYTF. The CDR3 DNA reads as TGTGCCAGCAGTGAATCTGGGGGCGATAGCTATGGCTACACCTTC.

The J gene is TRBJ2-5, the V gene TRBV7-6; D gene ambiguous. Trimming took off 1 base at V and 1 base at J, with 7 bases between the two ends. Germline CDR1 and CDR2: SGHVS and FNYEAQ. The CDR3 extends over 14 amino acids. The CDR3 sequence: CASSLGATQETQYF. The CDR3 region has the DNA TGTGCCAGCAGCTTAGGGGCAACCCAAGAGACCCAGTACTTC.

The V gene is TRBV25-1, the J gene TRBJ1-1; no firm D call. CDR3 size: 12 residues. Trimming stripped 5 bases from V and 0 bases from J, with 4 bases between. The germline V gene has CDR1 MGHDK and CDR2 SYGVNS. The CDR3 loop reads CASSKLNTEAFF. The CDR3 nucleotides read TGTGCCAGCAGTAAGCTGAACACTGAAGCTTTCTTT.

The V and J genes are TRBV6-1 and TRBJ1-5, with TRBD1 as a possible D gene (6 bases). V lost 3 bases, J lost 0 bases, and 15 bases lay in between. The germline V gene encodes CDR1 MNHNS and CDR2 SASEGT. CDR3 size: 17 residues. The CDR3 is CASSDSDRQASNQPQHF. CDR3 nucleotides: TGTGCCAGCAGTGATTCGGACAGACAAGCTAGCAATCAGCCCCAGCATTTT.

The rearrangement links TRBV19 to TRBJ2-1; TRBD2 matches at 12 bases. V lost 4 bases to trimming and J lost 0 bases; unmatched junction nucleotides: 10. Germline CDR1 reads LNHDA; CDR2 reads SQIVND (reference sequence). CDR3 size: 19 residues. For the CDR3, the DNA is TGTGCCAGTAGTAGGTTGGGTTTGACTAGCGGGGGCTCCTACAATGAGCAGTTCTTC. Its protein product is CASSRLGLTSGGSYNEQFF.

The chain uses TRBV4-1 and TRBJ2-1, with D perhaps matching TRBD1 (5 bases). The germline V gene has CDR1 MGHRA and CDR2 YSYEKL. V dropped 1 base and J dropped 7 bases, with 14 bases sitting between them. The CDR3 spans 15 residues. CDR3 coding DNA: TGCGCCAGCAGCCAAGTAAGGGGAACTGGAAATGAGCAGTTCTTC. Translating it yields CASSQVRGTGNEQFF.

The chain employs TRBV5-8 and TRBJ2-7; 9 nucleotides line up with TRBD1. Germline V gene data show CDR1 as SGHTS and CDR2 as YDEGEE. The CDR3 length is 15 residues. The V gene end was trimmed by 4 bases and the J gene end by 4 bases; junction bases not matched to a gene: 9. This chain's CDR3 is CASSIGQGTLYEQYF. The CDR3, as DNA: TGTGCCAGCAGCATTGGACAGGGGACCTTATACGAGCAGTACTTC. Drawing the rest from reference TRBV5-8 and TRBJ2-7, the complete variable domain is EAGVTQSPTHLIKTRGQQATLRCSPISGHTSVYWYQQALGLGLQFLLWYDEGEERNRGNFPPRFSGRQFPNYSSELNVNALELEDSALYLCASSIGQGTLYEQYFGPGTRLTVT.

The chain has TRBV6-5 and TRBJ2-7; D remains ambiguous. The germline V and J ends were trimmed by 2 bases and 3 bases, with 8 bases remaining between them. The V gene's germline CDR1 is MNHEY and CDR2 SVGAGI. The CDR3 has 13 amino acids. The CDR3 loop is CASSYQINYEQYF. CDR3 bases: TGTGCCAGCAGTTACCAGATAAACTACGAGCAGTACTTC.